This T cell receptor (beta chain) emerged from a study of T-cell memory formation after mild COVID-19. TCRdb re-derived calls from the 5' RACE reads in MiXCR, one entry per CDR3 protein. The data show roughly 250,000 distinct CDR3 sequences, approximately 15% seen once. The sample comprised PBMCs or a T cell subset sorted from them (not recorded which). The TCR originated in a man in his late teens or twenties who had mild COVID-19 (a few samples of this study predate the infection). Cell type and time point are not known.

Written as DNA, the CDR3 is TGTGCCAGCTCACAGACAGGAGATTATGGCTACACCTTC. This translates into CASSQTGDYGYTF. This chain joins TRBV18 and TRBJ1-2, with D possibly TRBD1 on 6 matching bases. With 4 bases removed from V and 5 bases from J, the gap between germline ends came to 11 bases. The V gene's germline CDR1 is KGHSH and CDR2 LQKENI. This CDR3 spans 13 amino acids. Full variable domain (remainder filled in from reference TRBV18 and TRBJ1-2): NAGVMQNPRHLVRRRGQEARLRCSPMKGHSHVYWYRQLPEEGLKFMVYLQKENIIDESGMPKERFSAEFPKEGPSILRIQQVVRGDSAAYFCASSQTGDYGYTFGSGTRLTVV.